This TCR beta chain was observed in a study of T cell responses to AZD1222 COVID-19 vaccine. Sequencing used immunoSEQ multiplex PCR; TCRdb keeps in-frame clones, though not all of them. This sample has 150,000 or so clones; about 90% occur once, and the top ten carry 1.2% to 1.5%. This CDR3 is built from 15 residues. The V end lost 9 bases, the J end lost 0 bases, and 15 bases lay between the germline ends. In germline, CDR1 is MNHEY, CDR2 SMNVEV (reference sequence). The J gene is TRBJ1-5, the V gene TRBV27; D not certain. The clonotype comes from an adult in good health. The sequencing here drew on peripheral blood, taken on day 0 of AZD1222 vaccination. The CDR3: CASQKLGVSNQPQHF. The CDR3 nucleotides read TGTGCCAGTCAAAAGCTAGGAGTTAGCAATCAGCCCCAGCATTTT.